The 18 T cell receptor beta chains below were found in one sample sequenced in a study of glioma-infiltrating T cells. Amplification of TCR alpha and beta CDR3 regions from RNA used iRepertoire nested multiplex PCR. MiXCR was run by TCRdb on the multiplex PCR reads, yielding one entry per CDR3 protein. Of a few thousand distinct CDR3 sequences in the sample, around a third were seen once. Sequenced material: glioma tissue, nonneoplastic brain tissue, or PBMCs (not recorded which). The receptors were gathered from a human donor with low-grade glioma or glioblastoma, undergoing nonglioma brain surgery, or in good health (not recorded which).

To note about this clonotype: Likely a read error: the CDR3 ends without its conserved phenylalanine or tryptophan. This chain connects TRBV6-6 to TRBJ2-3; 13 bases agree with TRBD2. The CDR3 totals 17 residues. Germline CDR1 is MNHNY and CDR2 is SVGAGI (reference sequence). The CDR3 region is CASSRLAGGLSTDTQYL. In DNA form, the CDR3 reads TGCGCCAGCAGTAGACTAGCGGGGGGCCTGAGCACAGATACGCAGTATTTG.

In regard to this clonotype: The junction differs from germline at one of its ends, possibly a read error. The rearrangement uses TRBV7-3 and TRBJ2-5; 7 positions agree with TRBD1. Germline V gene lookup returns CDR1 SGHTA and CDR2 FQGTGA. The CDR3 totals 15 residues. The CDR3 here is CASSPNAGGQGTQYF. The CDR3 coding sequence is TGTGCCAGCAGCCCGAACGCAGGGGGACAAGGGACCCAGTACTTC.

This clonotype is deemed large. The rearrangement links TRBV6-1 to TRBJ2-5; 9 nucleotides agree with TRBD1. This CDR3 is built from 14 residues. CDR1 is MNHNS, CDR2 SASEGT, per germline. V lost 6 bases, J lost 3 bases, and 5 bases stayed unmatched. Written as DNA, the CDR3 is TGTGCCAGCAGCTCATGGACAGGGGAAGAGACCCAGTACTTC. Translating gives CASSSWTGEETQYF.

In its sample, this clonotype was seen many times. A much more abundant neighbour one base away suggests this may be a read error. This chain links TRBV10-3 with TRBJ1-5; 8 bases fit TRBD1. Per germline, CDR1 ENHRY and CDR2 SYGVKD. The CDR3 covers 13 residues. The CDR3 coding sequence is TGTGCCATCAGCGGACAGGGCGACCAGCCCCGGCATTTT. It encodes CAISGQGDQPRHF.

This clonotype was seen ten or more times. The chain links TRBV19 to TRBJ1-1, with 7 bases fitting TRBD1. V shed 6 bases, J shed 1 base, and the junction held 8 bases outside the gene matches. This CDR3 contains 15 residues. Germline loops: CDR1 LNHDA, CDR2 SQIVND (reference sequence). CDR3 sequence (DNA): TGTGCCAGTAGGAACCAGGGGGTTTGGAACACTGAAGCTTTCTTT. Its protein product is CASRNQGVWNTEAFF.

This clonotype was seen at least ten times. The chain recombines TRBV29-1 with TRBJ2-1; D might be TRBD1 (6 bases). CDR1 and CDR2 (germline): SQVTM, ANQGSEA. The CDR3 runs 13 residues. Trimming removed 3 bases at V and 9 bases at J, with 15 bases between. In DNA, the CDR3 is TGCAGCGTTGAGAGGGGCCAGGGGACTGAGCAGTTCTTC. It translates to CSVERGQGTEQFF.

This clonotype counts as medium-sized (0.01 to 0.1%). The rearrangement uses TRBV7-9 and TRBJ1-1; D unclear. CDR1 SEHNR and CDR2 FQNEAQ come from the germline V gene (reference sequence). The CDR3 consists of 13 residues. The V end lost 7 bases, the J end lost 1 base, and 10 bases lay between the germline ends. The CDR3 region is CASTLHSNTEAFF. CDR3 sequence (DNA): TGTGCCAGCACGTTACACTCGAACACTGAAGCTTTCTTT.

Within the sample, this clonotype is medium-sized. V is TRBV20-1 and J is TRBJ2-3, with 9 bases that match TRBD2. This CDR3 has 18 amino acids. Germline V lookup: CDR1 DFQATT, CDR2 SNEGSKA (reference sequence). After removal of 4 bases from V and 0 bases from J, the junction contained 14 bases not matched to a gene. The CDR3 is CSATLRERGDPSTDTQYF. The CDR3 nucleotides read TGCAGTGCTACCTTGAGGGAGCGGGGGGACCCTAGCACAGATACGCAGTATTTT.

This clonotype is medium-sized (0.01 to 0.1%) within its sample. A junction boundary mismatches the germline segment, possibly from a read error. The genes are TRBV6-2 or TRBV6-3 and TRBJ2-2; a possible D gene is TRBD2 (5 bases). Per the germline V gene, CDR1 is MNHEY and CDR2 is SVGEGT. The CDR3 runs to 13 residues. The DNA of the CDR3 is TGTGCCAGCAGTTACAGAGATACCGGGGAGCTGTGTTTT. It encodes CASSYRDTGELCF.

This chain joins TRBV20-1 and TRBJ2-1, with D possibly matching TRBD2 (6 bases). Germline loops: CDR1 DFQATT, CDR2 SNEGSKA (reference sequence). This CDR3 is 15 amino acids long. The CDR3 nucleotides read TGCAGCGCTCCGGCGGGGTCAGGACCGAGGCGTGAGCAGTTCTTC. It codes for CSAPAGSGPRREQFF.

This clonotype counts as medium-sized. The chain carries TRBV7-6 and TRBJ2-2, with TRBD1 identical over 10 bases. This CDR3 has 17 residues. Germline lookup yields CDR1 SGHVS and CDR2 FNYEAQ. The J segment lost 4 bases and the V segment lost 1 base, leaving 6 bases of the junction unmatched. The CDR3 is CASSLESGTGATGELFF. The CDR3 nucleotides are TGTGCCAGCAGCTTAGAGTCCGGGACAGGGGCCACCGGGGAGCTGTTTTTT.

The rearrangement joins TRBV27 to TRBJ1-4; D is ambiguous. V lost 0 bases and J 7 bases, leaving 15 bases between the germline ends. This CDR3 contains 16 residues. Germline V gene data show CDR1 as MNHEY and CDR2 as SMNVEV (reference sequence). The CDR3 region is CASSLSNSGFCEKLFF. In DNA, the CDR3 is TGTGCCAGCAGTTTATCGAACAGTGGATTCTGTGAAAAACTGTTTTTT.

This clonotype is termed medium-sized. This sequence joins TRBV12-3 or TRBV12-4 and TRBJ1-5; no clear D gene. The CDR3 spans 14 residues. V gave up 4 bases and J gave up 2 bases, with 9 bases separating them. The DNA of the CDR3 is TGTGCCAGCAGTTCCGCAGGACGCAATCAGCCCCAGCATTTT. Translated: CASSSAGRNQPQHF.

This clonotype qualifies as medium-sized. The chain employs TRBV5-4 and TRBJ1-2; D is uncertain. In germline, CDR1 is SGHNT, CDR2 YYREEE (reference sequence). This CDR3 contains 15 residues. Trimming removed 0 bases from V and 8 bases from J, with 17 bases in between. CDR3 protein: CASSLAFPGSQGYTF. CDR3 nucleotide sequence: TGTGCCAGCAGCTTGGCCTTCCCGGGAAGTCAAGGCTACACCTTC. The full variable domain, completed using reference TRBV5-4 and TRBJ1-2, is ETGVTQSPTHLIKTRGQQVTLRCSSQSGHNTVSWYQQALGQGPQFIFQYYREEENGRGNFPPRFSGLQFPNYSSELNVNALELDDSALYLCASSLAFPGSQGYTFGSGTRLTVV.

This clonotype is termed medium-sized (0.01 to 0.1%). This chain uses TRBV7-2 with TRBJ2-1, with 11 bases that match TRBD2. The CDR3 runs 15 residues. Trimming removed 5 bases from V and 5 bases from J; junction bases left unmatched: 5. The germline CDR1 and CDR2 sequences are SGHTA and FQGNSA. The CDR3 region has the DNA TGTGCCAGCAGCATGACGGGACTAGCGGACAATGAGCAGTTCTTC. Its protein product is CASSMTGLADNEQFF.

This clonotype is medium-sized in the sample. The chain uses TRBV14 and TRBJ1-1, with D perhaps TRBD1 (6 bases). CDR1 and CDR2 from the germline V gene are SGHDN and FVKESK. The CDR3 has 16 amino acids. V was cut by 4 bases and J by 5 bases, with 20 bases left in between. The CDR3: CASSPWGQGRETEAFF. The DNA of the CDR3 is TGTGCCAGCAGCCCGTGGGGGCAGGGAAGGGAAACTGAAGCTTTCTTT.

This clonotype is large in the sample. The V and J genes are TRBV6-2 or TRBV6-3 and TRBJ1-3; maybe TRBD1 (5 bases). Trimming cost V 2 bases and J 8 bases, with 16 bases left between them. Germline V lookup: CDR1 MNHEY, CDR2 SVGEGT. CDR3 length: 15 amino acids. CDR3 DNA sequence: TGTGCCAGCAGTTACAAGGTTGCAGGGACGGACACCATATATTTT. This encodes CASSYKVAGTDTIYF.

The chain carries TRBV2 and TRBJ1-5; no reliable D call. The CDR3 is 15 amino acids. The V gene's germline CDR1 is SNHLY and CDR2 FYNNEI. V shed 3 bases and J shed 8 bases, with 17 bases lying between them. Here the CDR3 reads CASSDLGKQSEPQHF. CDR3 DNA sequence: TGTGCCAGCAGTGACCTGGGGAAGCAGTCGGAGCCCCAGCATTTT.